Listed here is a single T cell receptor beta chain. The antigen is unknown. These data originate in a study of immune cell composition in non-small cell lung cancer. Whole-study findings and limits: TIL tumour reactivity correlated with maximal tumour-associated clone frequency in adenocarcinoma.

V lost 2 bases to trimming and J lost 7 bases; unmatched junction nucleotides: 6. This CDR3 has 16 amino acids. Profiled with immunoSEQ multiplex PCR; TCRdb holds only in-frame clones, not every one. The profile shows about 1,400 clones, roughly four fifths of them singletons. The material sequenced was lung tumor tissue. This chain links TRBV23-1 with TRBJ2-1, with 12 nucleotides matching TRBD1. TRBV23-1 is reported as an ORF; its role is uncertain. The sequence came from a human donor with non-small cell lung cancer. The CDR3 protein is CASSQPPGQGANEQFF. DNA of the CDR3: TGCGCCAGCAGTCAACCCCCGGGACAGGGGGCTAATGAGCAGTTCTTC.